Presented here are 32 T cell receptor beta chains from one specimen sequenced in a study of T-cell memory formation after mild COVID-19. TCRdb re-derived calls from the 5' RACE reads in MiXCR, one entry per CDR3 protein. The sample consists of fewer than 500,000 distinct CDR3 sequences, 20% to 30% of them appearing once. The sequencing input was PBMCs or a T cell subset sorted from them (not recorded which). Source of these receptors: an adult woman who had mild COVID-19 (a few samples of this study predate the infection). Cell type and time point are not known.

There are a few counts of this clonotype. The chain's CDR3 is CAWSVFGRETQYF. The CDR3 DNA is TGTGCCTGGAGTGTGTTCGGGAGAGAGACCCAGTACTTC. The J gene is TRBJ2-5, the V gene TRBV30, with D maybe TRBD2 (6 bases). The CDR3 extends over 13 amino acids. CDR1 is GTSNPN, CDR2 SVGIG, per germline (reference sequence). The germline V and J ends were trimmed by 0 bases and 4 bases, with 9 bases remaining between them. The entire variable domain, with the rest obtained from reference TRBV30 and TRBJ2-5, is as follows: SQTIHQWPATLVQPVGSPLSLECTVEGTSNPNLYWYRQAAGRGLQLLFYSVGIGQISSEVPQNLSASRPQDRQFILSSKKLLLSDSGFYLCAWSVFGRETQYFGPGTRLLVL.

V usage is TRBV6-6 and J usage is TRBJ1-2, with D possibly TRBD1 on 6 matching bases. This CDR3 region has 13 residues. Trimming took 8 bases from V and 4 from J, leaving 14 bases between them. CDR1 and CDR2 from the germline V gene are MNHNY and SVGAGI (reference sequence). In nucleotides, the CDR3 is TGTGCCAGCGTGGGGGGCGCAAGCTATGGCTACACCTTC. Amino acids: CASVGGASYGYTF.

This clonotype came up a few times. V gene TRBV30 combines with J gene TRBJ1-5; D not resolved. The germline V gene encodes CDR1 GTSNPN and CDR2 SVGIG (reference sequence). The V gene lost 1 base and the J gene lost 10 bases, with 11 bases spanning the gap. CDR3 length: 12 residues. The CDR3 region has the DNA TGTGCCTGGAGTGATTCTGGGCGTCCCCAGCATTTT. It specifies CAWSDSGRPQHF.

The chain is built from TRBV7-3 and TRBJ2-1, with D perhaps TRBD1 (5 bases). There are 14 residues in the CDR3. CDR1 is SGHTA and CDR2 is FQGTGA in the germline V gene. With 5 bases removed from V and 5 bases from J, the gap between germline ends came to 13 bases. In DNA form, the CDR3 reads TGTGCCAGCAGCGTGGGTCAGGGCCACAATGAGCAGTTCTTC. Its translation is CASSVGQGHNEQFF.

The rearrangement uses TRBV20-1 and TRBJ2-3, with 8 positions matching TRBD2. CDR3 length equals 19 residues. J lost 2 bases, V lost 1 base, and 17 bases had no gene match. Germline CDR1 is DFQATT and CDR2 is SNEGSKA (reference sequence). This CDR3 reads CSARGQRSEKAGATDTQYF. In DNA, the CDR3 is TGCAGTGCTAGAGGCCAAAGATCGGAAAAAGCGGGAGCCACAGATACGCAGTATTTT.

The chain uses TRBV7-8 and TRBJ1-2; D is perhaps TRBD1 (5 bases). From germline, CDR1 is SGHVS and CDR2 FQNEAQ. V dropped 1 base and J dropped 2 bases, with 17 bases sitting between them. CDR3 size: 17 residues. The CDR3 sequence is CASSLGGSGQGNYGYTF. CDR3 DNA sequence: TGTGCCAGCAGCTTAGGGGGTTCTGGGCAGGGAAACTATGGCTACACCTTC.

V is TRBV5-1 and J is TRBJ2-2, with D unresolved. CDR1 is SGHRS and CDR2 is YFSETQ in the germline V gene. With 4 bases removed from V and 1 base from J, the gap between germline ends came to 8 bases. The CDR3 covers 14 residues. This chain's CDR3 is CASSDALNTGELFF. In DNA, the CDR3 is TGCGCCAGCAGCGACGCACTGAACACCGGGGAGCTGTTTTTT.

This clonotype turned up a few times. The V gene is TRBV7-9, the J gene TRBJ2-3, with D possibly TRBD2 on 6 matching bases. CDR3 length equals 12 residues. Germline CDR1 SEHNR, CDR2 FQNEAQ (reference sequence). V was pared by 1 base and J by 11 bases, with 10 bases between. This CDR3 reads CASSLGAGMQYF. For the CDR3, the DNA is TGTGCCAGCAGCTTAGGAGCGGGCATGCAGTATTTT. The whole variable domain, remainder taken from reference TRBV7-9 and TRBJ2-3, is DTGVSQNPRHKITKRGQNVTFRCDPISEHNRLYWYRQTLGQGPEFLTYFQNEAQLEKSRLLSDRFSAERPKGSFSTLEIQRTEQGDSAMYLCASSLGAGMQYFGPGTRLTVL.

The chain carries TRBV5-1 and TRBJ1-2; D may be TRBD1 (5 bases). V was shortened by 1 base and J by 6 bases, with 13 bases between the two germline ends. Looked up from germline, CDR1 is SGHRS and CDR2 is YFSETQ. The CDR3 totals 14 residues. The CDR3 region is CASSLCGAGDGYTF. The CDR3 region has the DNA TGCGCCAGCAGCTTGTGCGGGGCCGGGGATGGCTACACCTTC. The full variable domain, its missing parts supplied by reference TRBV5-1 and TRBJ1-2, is KAGVTQTPRYLIKTRGQQVTLSCSPISGHRSVSWYQQTPGQGLQFLFEYFSETQRNKGNFPGRFSGRQFSNSRSEMNVSTLELGDSALYLCASSLCGAGDGYTFGSGTRLTVV.

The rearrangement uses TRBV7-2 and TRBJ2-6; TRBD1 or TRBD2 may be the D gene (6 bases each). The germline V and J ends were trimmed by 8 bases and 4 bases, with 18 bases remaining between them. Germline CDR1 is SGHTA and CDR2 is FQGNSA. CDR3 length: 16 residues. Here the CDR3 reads CASPLGGGRGANVLTF. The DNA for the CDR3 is TGTGCCAGCCCCTTAGGTGGGGGGCGAGGGGCCAACGTCCTGACTTTC. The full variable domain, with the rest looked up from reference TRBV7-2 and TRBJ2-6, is GAGVSQSPSNKVTEKGKDVELRCDPISGHTALYWYRQSLGQGLEFLIYFQGNSAPDKSGLPSDRFSAERTGGSVSTLTIQRTQQEDSAVYLCASPLGGGRGANVLTFGAGSRLTVL.

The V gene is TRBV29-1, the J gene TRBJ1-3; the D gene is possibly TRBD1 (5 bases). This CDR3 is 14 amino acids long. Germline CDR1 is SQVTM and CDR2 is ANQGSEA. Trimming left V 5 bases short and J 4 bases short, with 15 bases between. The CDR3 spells CSVLPGGRGNTIYF. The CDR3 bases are TGCAGCGTTCTCCCCGGGGGACGAGGAAACACCATATATTTT.

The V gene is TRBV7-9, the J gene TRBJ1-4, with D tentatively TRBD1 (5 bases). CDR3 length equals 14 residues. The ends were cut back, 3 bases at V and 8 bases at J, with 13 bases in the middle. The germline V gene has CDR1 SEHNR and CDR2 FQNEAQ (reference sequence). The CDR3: CASSFAGGGEKLFF. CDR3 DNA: TGTGCCAGCAGCTTTGCGGGGGGTGGCGAAAAACTGTTTTTT.

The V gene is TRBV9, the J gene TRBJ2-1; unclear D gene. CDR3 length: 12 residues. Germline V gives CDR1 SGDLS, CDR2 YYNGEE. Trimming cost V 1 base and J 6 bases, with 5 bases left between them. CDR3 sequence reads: CASSVYLNEQFF. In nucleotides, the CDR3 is TGTGCCAGCAGCGTATACCTCAATGAGCAGTTCTTC.

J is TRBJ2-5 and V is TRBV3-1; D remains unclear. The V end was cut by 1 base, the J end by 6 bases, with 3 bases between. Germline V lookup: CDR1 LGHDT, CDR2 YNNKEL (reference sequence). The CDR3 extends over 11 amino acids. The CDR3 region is CASSQAQTQYF. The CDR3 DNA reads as TGTGCCAGCAGCCAAGCACAGACCCAGTACTTC.

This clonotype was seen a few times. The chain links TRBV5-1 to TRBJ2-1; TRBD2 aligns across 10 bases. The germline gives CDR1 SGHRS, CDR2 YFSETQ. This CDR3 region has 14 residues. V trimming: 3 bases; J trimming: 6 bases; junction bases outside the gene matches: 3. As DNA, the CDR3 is TGCGCCAGCAGCTCGAGCGGGGGGGCCAATGAGCAGTTCTTC. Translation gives CASSSSGGANEQFF.

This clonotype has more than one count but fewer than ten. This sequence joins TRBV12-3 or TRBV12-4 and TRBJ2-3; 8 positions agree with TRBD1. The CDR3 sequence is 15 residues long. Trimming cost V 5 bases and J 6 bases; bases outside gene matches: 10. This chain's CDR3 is CASSLGQGGMDTQYF. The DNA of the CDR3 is TGTGCCAGCAGTCTAGGACAGGGAGGCATGGATACGCAGTATTTT.

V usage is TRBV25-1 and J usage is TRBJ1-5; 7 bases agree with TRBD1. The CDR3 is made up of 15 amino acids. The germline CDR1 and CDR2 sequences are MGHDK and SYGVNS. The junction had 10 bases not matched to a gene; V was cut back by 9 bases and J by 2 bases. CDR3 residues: CASATGDRGNQPQHF. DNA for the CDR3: TGTGCCAGTGCTACAGGGGATAGGGGCAATCAGCCCCAGCATTTT.

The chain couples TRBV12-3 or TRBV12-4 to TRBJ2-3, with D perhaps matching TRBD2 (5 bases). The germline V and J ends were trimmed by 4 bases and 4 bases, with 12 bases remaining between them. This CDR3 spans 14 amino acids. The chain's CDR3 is CASSYRGRADTQYF. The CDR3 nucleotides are TGTGCCAGCAGTTATCGGGGTCGGGCAGATACGCAGTATTTT.

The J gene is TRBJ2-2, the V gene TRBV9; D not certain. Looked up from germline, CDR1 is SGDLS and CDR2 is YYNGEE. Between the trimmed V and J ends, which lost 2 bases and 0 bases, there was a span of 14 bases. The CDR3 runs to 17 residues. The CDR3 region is CASSVTALRANTGELFF. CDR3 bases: TGTGCCAGCAGCGTTACAGCTCTCCGGGCGAACACCGGGGAGCTGTTTTTT.

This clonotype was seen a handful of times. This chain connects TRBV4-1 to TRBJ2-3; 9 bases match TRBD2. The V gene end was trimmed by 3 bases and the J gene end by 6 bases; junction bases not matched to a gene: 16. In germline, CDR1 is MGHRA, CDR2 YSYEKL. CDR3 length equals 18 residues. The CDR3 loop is CASSQAVQSGGTFDTQYF. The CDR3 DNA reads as TGCGCCAGCAGCCAGGCCGTCCAGAGCGGGGGGACTTTTGATACGCAGTATTTT.

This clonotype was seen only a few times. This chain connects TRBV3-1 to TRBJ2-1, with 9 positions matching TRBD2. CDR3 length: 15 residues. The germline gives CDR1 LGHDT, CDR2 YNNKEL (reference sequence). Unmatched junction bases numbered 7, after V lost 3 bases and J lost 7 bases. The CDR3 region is CASSQLTAGGNEQFF. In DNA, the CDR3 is TGTGCCAGCAGCCAGTTGACAGCGGGAGGTAATGAGCAGTTCTTC.

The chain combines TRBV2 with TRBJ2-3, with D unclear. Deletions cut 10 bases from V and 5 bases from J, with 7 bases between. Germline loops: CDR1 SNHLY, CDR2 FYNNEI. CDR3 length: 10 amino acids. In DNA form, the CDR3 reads TGTGCCACCTCCCGAGATACGCAGTATTTT. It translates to CATSRDTQYF.

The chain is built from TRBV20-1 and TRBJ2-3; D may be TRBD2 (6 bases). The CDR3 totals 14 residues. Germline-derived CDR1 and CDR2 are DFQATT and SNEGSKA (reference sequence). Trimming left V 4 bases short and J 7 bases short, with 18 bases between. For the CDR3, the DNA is TGCAGTGCTAATATACCGGGGGTCCCATATACGCAGTATTTT. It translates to CSANIPGVPYTQYF.

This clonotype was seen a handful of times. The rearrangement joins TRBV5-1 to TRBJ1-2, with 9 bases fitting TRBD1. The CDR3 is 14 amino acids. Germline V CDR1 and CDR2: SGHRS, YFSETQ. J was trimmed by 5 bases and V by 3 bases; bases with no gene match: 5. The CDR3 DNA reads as TGCGCCAGCAGCTACGGACAGGGGTATTATGGCTACACCTTC. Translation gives CASSYGQGYYGYTF.

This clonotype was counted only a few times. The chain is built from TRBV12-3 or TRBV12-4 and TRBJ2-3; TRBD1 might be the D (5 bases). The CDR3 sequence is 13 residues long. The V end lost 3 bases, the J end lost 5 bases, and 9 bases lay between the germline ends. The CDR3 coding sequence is TGTGCCAGCAGTTTTGTGCAGGGAGATACGCAGTATTTT. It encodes CASSFVQGDTQYF.

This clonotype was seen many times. Here the CDR3 DNA reads TGTGCCAGCAGCCCTGGACAGGGAGGTGGCTACACCTTC. Encoded protein: CASSPGQGGGYTF. The rearrangement links TRBV7-2 to TRBJ1-2; 8 bases align to TRBD1. The CDR3 runs 13 residues. CDR1 is SGHTA and CDR2 is FQGNSA in the germline V gene. The V gene end was trimmed by 5 bases and the J gene end by 7 bases; junction bases not matched to a gene: 6.

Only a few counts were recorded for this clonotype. The CDR3 loop is CATSDPRKEKGEQFF. CDR3 sequence (DNA): TGTGCCACCAGTGATCCTCGGAAAGAGAAGGGTGAGCAGTTCTTC. The chain links TRBV24-1 to TRBJ2-1; D not certain. Germline CDR1 KGHDR, CDR2 SFDVKD. V lost 3 bases to trimming and J lost 9 bases, with 17 bases between them. The CDR3 consists of 15 residues.

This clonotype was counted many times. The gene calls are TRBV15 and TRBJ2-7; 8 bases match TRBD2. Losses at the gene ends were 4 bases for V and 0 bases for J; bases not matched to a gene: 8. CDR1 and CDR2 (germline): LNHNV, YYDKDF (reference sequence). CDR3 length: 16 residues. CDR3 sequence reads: CATSTNTGGDSYEQYF. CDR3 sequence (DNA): TGTGCCACCAGCACTAATACGGGGGGGGACTCCTACGAGCAGTACTTC.

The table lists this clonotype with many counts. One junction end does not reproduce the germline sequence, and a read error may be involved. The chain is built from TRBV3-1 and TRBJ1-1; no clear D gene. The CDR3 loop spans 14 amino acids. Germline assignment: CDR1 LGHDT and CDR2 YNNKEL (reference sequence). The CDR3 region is CASTQRGPNTEAFF. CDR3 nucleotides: TGTGCCAGCACCCAACGGGGTCCAAACACTGAAGCTTTCTTT.

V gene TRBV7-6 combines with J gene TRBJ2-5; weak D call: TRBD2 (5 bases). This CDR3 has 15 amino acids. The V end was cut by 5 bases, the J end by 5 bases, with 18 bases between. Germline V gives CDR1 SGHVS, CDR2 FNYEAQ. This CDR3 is CASSRTRSGSETQYF. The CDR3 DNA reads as TGTGCCAGCAGCCGCACTAGGTCCGGTTCCGAGACCCAGTACTTC.

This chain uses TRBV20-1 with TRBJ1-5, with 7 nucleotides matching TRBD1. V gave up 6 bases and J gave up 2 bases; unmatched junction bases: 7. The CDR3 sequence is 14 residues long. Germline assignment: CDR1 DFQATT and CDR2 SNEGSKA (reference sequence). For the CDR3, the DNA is TGCAGTGCGATAGACAGGGTCGGCAATCAGCCCCAGCATTTT. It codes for CSAIDRVGNQPQHF.

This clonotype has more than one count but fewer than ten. The CDR3, as DNA: TGTGCCAGCAGCTTACGGGGCGGAGGAAGGGGGACTACAAGGACCTACAATGAGCAGTTCTTC. Amino acids: CASSLRGGGRGTTRTYNEQFF. The V call is TRBV7-9, the J call TRBJ2-1, with D maybe TRBD2 (7 bases). Germline V gives CDR1 SEHNR, CDR2 FQNEAQ (reference sequence). The CDR3 has 21 amino acids. Trimming stripped 2 bases from V and 2 bases from J, with 28 bases between.